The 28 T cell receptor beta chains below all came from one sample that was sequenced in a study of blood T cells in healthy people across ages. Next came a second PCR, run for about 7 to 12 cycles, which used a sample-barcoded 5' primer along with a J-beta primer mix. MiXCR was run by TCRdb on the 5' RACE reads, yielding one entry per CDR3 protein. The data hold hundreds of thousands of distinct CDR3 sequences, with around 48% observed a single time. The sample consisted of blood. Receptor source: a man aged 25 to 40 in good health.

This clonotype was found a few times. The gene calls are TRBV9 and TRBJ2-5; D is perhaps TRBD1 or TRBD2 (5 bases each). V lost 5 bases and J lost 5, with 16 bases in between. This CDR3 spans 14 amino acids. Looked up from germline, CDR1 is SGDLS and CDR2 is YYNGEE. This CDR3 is CASSLERGRETQYF. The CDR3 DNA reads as TGTGCCAGCAGTTTGGAGAGGGGACGGGAGACCCAGTACTTC.

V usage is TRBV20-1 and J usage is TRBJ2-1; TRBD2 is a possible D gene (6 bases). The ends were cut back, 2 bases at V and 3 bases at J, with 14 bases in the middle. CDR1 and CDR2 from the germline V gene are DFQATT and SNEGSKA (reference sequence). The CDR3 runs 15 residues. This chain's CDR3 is CSARSNGRIYNEQFF. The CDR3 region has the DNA TGCAGTGCTAGAAGTAACGGGAGAATCTACAATGAGCAGTTCTTC.

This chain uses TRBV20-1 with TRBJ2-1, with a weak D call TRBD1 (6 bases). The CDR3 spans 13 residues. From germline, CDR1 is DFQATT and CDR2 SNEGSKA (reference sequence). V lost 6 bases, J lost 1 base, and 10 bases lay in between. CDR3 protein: CSAEQGSYNEQFF. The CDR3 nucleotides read TGCAGTGCCGAACAGGGTTCCTACAATGAGCAGTTCTTC.

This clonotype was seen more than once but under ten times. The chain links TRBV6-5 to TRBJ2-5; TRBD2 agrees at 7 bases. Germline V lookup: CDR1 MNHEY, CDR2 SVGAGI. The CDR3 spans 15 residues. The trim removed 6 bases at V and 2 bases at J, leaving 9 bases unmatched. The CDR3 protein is CASRPQAGTQETQYF. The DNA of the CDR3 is TGTGCCAGCAGGCCTCAAGCGGGAACGCAAGAGACCCAGTACTTC.

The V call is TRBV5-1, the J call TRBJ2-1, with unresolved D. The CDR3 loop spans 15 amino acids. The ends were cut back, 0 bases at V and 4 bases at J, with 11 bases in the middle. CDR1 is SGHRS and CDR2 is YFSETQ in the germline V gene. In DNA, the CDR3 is TGCGCCAGCAGCTTGGGCGAACGGCCGTACAATGAGCAGTTCTTC. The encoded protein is CASSLGERPYNEQFF.

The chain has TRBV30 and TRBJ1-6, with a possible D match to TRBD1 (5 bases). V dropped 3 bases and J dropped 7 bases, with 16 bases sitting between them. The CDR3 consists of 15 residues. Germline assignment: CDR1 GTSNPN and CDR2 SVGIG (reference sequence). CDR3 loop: CAWSPRDAFNSPLHF. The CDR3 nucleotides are TGTGCCTGGAGCCCCCGGGACGCCTTCAATTCACCCCTCCACTTT.

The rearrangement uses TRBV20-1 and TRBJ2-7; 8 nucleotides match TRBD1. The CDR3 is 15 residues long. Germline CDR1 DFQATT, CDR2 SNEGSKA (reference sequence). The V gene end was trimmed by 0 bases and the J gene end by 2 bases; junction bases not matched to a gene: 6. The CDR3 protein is CSARDSDRGAYEQYF. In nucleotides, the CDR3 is TGCAGTGCTAGAGATTCAGACAGGGGAGCCTACGAGCAGTACTTC.

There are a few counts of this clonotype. CDR3 DNA sequence: TGTGCCAGCAGCCAGTCCGGGGGTGGCTACACCTTC. It yields the protein CASSQSGGGYTF. The gene calls are TRBV4-2 and TRBJ1-2, with D possibly being TRBD1 (5 bases). CDR1 and CDR2 from the germline V gene are LGHNA and YNFKEQ. The V gene lost 3 bases and the J gene lost 7 bases, with 9 bases spanning the gap. The CDR3 spans 12 residues.

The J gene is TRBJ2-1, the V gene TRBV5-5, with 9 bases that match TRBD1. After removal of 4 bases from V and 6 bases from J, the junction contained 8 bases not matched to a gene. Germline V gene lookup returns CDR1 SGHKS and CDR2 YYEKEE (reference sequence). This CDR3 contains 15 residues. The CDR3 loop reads CASSGGTGKGNEQFF. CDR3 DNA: TGTGCCAGCAGCGGGGGGACAGGGAAGGGCAATGAGCAGTTCTTC.

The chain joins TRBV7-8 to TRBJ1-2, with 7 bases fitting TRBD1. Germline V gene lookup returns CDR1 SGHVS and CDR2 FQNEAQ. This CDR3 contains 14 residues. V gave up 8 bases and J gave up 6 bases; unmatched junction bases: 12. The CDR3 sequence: CASLQSGQVDGYTF. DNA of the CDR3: TGTGCCAGCCTACAAAGTGGACAGGTGGATGGCTACACCTTC.

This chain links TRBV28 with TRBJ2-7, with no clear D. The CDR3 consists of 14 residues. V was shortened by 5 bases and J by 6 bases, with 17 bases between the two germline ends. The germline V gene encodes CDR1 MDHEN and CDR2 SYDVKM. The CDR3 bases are TGTGCCAGCAGTGTAGAGTCAGGCCGGCGCGAGCAGTACTTC. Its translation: CASSVESGRREQYF.

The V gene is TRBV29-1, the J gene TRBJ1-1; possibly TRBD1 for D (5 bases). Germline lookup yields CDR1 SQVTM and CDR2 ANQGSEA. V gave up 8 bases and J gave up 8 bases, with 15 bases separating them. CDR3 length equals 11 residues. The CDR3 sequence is CSSWGGMEAFF. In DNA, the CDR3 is TGCAGCTCATGGGGCGGAATGGAAGCTTTCTTT. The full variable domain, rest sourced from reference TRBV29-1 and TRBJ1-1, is SAVISQKPSRDICQRGTSLTIQCQVDSQVTMMFWYRQQPGQSLTLIATANQGSEATYESGFVIDKFPISRPNLTFSTLTVSNMSPEDSSIYLCSSWGGMEAFFGQGTRLTVV.

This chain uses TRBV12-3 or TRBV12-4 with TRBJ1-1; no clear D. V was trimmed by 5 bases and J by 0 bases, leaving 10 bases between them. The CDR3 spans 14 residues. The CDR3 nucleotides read TGTGCCAGCAGTCAACAGAGGATGAACACTGAAGCTTTCTTT. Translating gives CASSQQRMNTEAFF.

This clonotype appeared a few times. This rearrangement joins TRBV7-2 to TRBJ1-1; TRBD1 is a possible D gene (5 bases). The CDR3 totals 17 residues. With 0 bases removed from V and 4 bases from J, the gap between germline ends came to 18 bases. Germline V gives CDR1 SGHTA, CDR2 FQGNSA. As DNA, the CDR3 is TGTGCCAGCAGCTTAGCGACCGGCAGGGTTGTAGTCACTGAAGCTTTCTTT. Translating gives CASSLATGRVVVTEAFF.

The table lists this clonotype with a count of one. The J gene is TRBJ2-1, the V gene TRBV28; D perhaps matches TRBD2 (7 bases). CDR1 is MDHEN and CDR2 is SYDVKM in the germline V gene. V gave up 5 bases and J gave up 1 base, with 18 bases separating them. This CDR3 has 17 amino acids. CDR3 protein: CASSHTKEGGSYNEQFF. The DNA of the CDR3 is TGTGCCAGCAGTCATACTAAGGAGGGGGGGTCCTACAATGAGCAGTTCTTC.

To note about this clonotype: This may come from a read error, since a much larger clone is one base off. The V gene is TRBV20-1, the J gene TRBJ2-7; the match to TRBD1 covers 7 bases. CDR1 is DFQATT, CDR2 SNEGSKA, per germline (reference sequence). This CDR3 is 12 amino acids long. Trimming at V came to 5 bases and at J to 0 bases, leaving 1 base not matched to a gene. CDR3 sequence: CSAPGGSYEQYF. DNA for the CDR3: TGCAGTGCTCCAGGGGGCTCCTACGAGCAGTACTTC.

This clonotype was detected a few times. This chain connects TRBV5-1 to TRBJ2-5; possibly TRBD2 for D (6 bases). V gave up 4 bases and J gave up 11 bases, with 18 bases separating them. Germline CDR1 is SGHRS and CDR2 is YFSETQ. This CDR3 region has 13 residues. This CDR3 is CASSPGTVTEQYF. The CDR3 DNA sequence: TGCGCCAGCAGCCCCGGGACTGTCACGGAGCAGTACTTC.

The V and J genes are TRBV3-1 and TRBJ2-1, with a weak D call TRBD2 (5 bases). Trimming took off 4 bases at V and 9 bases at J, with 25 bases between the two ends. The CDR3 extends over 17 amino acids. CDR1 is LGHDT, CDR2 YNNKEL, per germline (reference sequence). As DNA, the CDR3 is TGTGCCAGCAGCCTCGGTGGACTGACCCTGGCAGGCAGTGAGCAGTTCTTC. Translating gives CASSLGGLTLAGSEQFF.

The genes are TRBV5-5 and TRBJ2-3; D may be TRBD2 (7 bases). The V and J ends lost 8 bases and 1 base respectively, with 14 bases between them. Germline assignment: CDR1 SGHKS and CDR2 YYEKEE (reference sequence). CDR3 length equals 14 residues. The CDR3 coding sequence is TGTGCCAGTTTCAGAGGGGGGGGCACAGATACGCAGTATTTT. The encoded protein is CASFRGGGTDTQYF.

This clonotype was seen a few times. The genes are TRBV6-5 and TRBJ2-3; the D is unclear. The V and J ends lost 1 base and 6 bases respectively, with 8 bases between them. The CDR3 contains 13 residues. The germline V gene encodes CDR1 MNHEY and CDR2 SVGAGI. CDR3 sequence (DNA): TGTGCCAGCAGTTACTTCGGAATGGATACGCAGTATTTT. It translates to CASSYFGMDTQYF.

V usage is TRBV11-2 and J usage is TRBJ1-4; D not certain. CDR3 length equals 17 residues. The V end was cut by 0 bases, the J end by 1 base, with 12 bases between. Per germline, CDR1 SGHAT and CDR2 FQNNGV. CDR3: CASSLDQWGLTNEKLFF. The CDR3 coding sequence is TGTGCCAGCAGCTTAGATCAATGGGGTTTAACTAATGAAAAACTGTTTTTT.

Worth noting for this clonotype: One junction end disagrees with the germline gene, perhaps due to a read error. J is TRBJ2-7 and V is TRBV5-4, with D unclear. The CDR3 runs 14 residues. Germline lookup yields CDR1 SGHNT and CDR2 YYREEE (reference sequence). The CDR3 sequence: CASSLDVSVNEQYF. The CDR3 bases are TGCGCCAGCAGCTTGGACGTCAGTGTGAACGAGCAGTACTTC.

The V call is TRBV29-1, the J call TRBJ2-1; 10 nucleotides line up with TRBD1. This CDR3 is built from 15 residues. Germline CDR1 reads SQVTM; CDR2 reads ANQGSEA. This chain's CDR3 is CNGRPGTGVGNEQFF. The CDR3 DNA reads TGCAACGGGCGTCCCGGGACAGGGGTAGGCAATGAGCAGTTCTTC.

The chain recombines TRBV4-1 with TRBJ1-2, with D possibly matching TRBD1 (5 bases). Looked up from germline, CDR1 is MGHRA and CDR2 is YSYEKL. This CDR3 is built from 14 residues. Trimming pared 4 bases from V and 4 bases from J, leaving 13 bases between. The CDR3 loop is CASSPGGGSYGYTF. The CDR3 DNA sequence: TGCGCCAGCAGCCCGGGCGGGGGGTCCTATGGCTACACCTTC.

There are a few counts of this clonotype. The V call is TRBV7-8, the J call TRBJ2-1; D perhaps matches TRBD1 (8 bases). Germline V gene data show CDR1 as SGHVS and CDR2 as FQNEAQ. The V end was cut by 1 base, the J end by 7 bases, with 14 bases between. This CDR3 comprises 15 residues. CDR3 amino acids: CASSLVTGGGNEQFF. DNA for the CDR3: TGTGCCAGCAGCTTAGTAACAGGGGGAGGGAATGAGCAGTTCTTC.

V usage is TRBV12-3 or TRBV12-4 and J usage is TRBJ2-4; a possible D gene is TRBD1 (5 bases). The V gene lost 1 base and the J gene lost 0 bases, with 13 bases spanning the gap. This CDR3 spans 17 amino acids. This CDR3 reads CASSLGGSSLAKNIQYF. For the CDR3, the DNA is TGTGCCAGCAGTTTAGGGGGCAGCTCACTAGCCAAAAACATTCAGTACTTC.

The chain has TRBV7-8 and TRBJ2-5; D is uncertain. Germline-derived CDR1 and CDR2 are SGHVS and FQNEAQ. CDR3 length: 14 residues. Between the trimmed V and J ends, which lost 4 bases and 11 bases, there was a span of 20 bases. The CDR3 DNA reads TGTGCCAGCAGCTGGGGTATGACGTACAATGAGCAGTACTTC. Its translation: CASSWGMTYNEQYF.

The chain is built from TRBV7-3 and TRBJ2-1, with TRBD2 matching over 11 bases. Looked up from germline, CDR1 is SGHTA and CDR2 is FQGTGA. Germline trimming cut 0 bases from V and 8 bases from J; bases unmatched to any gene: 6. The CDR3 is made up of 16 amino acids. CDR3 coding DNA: TGTGCCAGCAGCTTAACAAGGACTAGCGGGTGGGATGAGCAGTTCTTC. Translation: CASSLTRTSGWDEQFF.